This section outlines one T cell receptor beta chain sequence together with its context. Using immunoSEQ multiplex PCR, the repertoire was profiled, and TCRdb retains in-frame clones only, with some absent. The sample lists about 45,000 clones; over 70% were seen once. This sample was taken from a study of blood T cell repertoires in COVID-19. V lost 4 bases, J lost 7 bases, and 21 bases lay in between. Looked up from germline, CDR1 is SGHRS and CDR2 is YFSETQ. CDR3 length: 15 residues. Material for sequencing was peripheral blood. The source is a human donor in a cohort sampled during active COVID-19. This rearrangement joins TRBV5-1 to TRBJ2-7; D may be TRBD1 (9 bases). The DNA for the CDR3 is TGCGCCAGCAGCCGATGGGACAGGGAGCGGGAGGAGCAGTACTTC. Its translation: CASSRWDREREEQYF.